This T cell receptor beta chain was identified in a study of beta chain features in type 1 diabetes. Across the study: Sorted cells examined across all samples numbered 95 million to 120 million. Study-level results: Type 1 diabetes patients showed fewer insertions and more deletions at VDJ junctions.

Via the markers CD45RO/CCR7/CD25/CD127/CD95/CD27, stem cell-like memory, regulatory, central memory and naive CD4+ cells were sorted. The V end was cut by 5 bases, the J end by 5 bases, with 18 bases between. The CDR3 is 15 amino acids. The germline V gene encodes CDR1 MDHEN and CDR2 SYDVKM. This clone has more than one count but fewer than ten. Its antigen remains unidentified. The sequenced template was cDNA made from the entire isolated RNA. Assay: immunoSEQ multiplex PCR; the TCRdb copy retains only in-frame clones and omits some. Of about 340,000 clones listed, roughly 8% were seen once; the top ten hold 0.44%.

The specimen was central memory CD4+ T cells from blood. V usage is TRBV28 and J usage is TRBJ1-2; tentative D call: TRBD1 (5 bases). The receptor was derived from a woman aged 18-29 years in good health. CDR3 coding DNA: TGTGCCAGCAGTCGCGAGACAGCCCGCACGTATGGCTACACCTTC. Its translation is CASSRETARTYGYTF.